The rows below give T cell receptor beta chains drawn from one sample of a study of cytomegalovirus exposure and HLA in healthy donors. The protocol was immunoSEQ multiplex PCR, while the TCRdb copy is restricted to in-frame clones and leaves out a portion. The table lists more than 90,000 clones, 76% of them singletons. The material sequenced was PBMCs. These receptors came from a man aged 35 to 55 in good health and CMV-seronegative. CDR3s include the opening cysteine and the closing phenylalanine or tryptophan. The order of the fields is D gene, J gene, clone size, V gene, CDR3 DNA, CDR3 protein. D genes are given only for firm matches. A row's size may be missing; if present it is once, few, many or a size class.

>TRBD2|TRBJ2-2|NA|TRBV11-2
TGTGCCAGCAGCTTCGGACTAGCGGGAGTCACCGGGGAGCTGTTTTTT
CASSFGLAGVTGELFF
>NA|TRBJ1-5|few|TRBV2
TGTGCCAGCAGTGTGTCAGGTAATCAGCCCCAGCATTTT
CASSVSGNQPQHF
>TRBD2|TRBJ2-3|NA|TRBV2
TGTGCCAGCAGGCTTGGCGGGGGGGCAGCAGATACGCAGTATTTT
CASRLGGGAADTQYF
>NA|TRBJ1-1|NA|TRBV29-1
TGCAGCGTTCCTAATTCATTCTCTAAACGGGGTACTGAAGCTTTCTTT
CSVPNSFSKRGTEAFF
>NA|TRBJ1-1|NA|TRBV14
TGTGCCAGCAGCCTCGTGGCAGGGCGGAAGAACACTGAAGCTTTCTTT
CASSLVAGRKNTEAFF
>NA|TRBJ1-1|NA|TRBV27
TGTGCCAGCAGTTTAGAAGGGGCGCGAATAAGCGAAACTGAAGCTTTCTTT
CASSLEGARISETEAFF
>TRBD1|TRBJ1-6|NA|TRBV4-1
TGCGCCAGCAGCCGTGAGACAGGGGTGATTGGTTCACCCCTCCACTTT
CASSRETGVIGSPLHF
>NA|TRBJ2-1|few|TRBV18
TGTGCCAGCTCACCAATGAGGGGGGGTAACAATGAGCAGTTCTTC
CASSPMRGGNNEQFF
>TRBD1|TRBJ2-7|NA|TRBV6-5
TGTGCCAGCAGGATCGGACAGGGATTCTACGAGCAGTACTTC
CASRIGQGFYEQYF
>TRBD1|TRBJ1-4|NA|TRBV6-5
TGTGCCAGCAGCGAACAGGGGGGGAATGAAAAACTGTTTTTT
CASSEQGGNEKLFF
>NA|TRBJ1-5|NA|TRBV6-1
TGTGCCAGCAGTGAAAACTGGGGAGGGCAGCCCCAGCATTTT
CASSENWGGQPQHF
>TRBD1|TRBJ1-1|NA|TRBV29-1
TGCAGCGTTGAAGGACAGGGGGACACTGAAGCTTTCTTT
CSVEGQGDTEAFF
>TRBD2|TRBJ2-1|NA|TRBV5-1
TGCGCCAGCAGCTTCCAGCGGGGGGGCGATGAGCAGTTCTTC
CASSFQRGGDEQFF
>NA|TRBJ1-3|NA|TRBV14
TGTGCCAGCAGCCAAGATGCCGGGGGGGGAAACACCATATATTTT
CASSQDAGGGNTIYF
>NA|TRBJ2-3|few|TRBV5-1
TGCGCCAGCAGCTTGGGGATAGCGCGGGATACGCAGTATTTT
CASSLGIARDTQYF
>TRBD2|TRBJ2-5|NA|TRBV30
TGTGCCTGGGGCCTAGCGGGGGGTAGATGGGCCCAGTACTTC
CAWGLAGGRWAQYF
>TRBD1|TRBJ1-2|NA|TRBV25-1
TGTGCCAGCAGCCCGGGACAGCTAAGACTTAACTATGGCTACACCTTC
CASSPGQLRLNYGYTF
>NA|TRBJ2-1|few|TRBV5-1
TGCGCCAGCAGCTTCGGGACTCCCAACAGCTACAATGAGCAGTTCTTC
CASSFGTPNSYNEQFF
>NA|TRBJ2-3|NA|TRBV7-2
TGTGCCAGCAGGCAAACAGGGTTTGCAGATACGCAGTATTTT
CASRQTGFADTQYF
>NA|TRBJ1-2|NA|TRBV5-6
TGTGCCAGCAGCTTGACAGGATCTAACTATGGCTACACCTTC
CASSLTGSNYGYTF
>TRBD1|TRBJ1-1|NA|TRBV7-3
TGTGCCAGCAGCTTAACGCCAGGGGGCGCGGCTTTCTTT
CASSLTPGGAAFF
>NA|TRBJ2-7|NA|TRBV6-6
TGTGCCAGCAGCAGGGACTGGAACTACGAGCAGTACTTC
CASSRDWNYEQYF
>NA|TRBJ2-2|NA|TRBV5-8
TGTGCCAGCAGCTTGTGGACGGGGGTAGGAAGTACCGGGGAGCTGTTTTTT
CASSLWTGVGSTGELFF
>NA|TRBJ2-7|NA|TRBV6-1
TGTGCCAGCAGCTTCACAGCCTCCTACGAGCAGTACTTC
CASSFTASYEQYF
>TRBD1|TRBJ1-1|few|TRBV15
TGTGCCACCAGCAGCCCGGGACAGCTCCGAACTGAAGCTTTCTTT
CATSSPGQLRTEAFF
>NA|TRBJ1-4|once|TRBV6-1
TGTGCCAGCAGTGAATTTTGGTCGGCTAATGAAAAACTGTTTTTT
CASSEFWSANEKLFF
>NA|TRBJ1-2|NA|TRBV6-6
TGTGCCAGCAGGGGCCTGGGAGGGCGCCCCTATGGCTACACCTTC
CASRGLGGRPYGYTF
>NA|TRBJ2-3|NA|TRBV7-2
TGTGCCAGCAGCTCACAGGGTTATACGCAGTATTTT
CASSSQGYTQYF
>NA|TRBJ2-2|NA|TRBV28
TGTGCCAGCAGTCTCCTGTCGGGGGTGAACACCGGGGAGCTGTTTTTT
CASSLLSGVNTGELFF
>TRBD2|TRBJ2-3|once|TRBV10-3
TGTGCCATCAGTAGCGGGGGATACGGCACAGATACGCAGTATTTT
CAISSGGYGTDTQYF
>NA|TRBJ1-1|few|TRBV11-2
TGTGCCAGCAGCTTGTACACCTTGAACACTGAAGCTTTCTTT
CASSLYTLNTEAFF
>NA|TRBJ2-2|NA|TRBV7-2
TGTGCCAGCAGCCCTCCTTTGAACACCGGGGAGCTGTTTTTT
CASSPPLNTGELFF
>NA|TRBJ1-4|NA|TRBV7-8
TGTGCCAGCAGCTTACAGGCTGCAACTAATGAAAAACTGTTTTTT
CASSLQAATNEKLFF
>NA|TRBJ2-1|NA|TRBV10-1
TGCGCCAGCAGCCCTCTGCGGGGTAACTACAATGAGCAGTTCTTC
CASSPLRGNYNEQFF
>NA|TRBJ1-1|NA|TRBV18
TGTGCCAGCTCACCCCAGGGGCAGAACACTGAAGCTTTCTTT
CASSPQGQNTEAFF
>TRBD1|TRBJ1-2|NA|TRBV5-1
TGCGCCAGCAGCCCGGGACAGGGAGCCTATGGCTACACCTTC
CASSPGQGAYGYTF
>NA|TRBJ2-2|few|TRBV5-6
TGTGCCATCAAACAGGGTCACGGGGAGCTGTTTTTT
CAIKQGHGELFF
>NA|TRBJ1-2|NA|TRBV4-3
TGCGCCAGCAGCCAAGATTTGGGCCAGTTCCTAGGCTACACCTTC
CASSQDLGQFLGYTF
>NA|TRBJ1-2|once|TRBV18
TGTGCCAGCTCACTTTCCCCTTCAGCTAACTATGGCTACACCTTC
CASSLSPSANYGYTF